The next 5 T cell receptor beta chains were all read from a single sample in a study of graft-versus-host responses after intestinal transplantation (TCRdb year 2021). The library was obtained by the immunoSEQ multiplex PCR assay. Imported from immuneACCESS, the table was reduced by TCRdb to in-frame sequences with V and J called. These copies leave out some clones; in studies compared against another copy, an unresolved V gene accounts for under half, and the cause of the remainder is not known. Present in this sample are 43,000 or so clones, about 95% of which were seen just once. The ten largest clones take up more than 1.5% of the sample. This sample comprised PBMCs, obtained 330 to 350 days after intestinal transplant. The receptors were sampled from a human patient who received an intestinal transplant, so some T cells may come from the graft donor.

The rearrangement links TRBV19 to TRBJ2-7, with D tentatively TRBD2 (6 bases). Per germline, CDR1 LNHDA and CDR2 SQIVND (reference sequence). The CDR3 is made up of 15 amino acids. Trimming shortened V by 7 bases and J by 4 bases, and 20 bases separated the two germline ends. As DNA, the CDR3 is TGTGCCAGTATCGGGGGAGGTGGCTACCCTTACGAGCAGTACTTC. It translates to CASIGGGGYPYEQYF.

To note about this clone: Additional DNA sequences in this sample encode the identical CDR3. The chain couples TRBV7-7 to TRBJ2-5; maybe TRBD2 (7 bases). Germline V lookup: CDR1 SSHAT, CDR2 FNYEAQ (reference sequence). This CDR3 spans 15 amino acids. Trimming removed 3 bases at V and 4 bases at J, with 15 bases between. The chain's CDR3 is CASSLGGRFRETQYF. The CDR3 DNA reads as TGTGCCAGCAGCTTGGGGGGGCGGTTTCGAGAGACCCAGTACTTC. The variable domain in full, with the rest retrieved from reference TRBV7-7 and TRBJ2-5, is GAGVSQSPRYKVTKRGQDVTLRCDPISSHATLYWYQQALGQGPEFLTYFNYEAQPDKSGLPSDRFSAERPEGSISTLTIQRTEQRDSAMYRCASSLGGRFRETQYFGPGTRLLVL.

The chain is built from TRBV6-5 and TRBJ1-5; D possibly corresponds to TRBD1 (5 bases). Trimming took 4 bases from V and 5 from J, leaving 15 bases between them. Per germline, CDR1 MNHEY and CDR2 SVGAGI. This CDR3 is built from 15 residues. The CDR3: CASSSRGADHQPQHF. The DNA of the CDR3 is TGTGCCAGCAGTTCCCGAGGGGCAGACCATCAGCCCCAGCATTTT.

The CDR3 sequence: CASTQRTGRDTQYF. CDR3 in DNA: TGTGCCAGCACCCAAAGGACAGGTCGGGATACGCAGTATTTT. The chain carries TRBV6-5 and TRBJ2-3, with 7 bases that match TRBD1. The CDR3 contains 14 residues. CDR1 is MNHEY, CDR2 SVGAGI, per germline. Trimming took 7 bases from V and 6 from J; bases not matched to a gene: 10.

The chain links TRBV10-2 to TRBJ1-2, with 7 bases identical to TRBD1. Trimming removed 0 bases from V and 2 bases from J; junction bases left unmatched: 3. The CDR3 loop spans 15 amino acids. Germline-derived CDR1 and CDR2 are WSHSY and SAAADI. The CDR3 spells CASSESRGANYGYTF. The CDR3 DNA reads as TGCGCCAGCAGTGAGTCCAGGGGGGCGAACTATGGCTACACCTTC.